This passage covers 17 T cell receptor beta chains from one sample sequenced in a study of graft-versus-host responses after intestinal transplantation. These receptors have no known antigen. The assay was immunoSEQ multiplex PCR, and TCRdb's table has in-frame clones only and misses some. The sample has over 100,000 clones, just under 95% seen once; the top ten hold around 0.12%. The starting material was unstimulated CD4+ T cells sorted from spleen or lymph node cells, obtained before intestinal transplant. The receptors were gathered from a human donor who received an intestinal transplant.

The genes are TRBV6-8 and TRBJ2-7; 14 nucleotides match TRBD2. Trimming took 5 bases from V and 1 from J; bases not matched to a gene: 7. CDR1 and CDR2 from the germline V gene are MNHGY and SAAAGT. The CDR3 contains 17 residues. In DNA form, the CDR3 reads TGTGCCAGCAGTAATGGGACTAGCGGGAGTAAGTCCTACGAGCAGTACTTC. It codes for CASSNGTSGSKSYEQYF.

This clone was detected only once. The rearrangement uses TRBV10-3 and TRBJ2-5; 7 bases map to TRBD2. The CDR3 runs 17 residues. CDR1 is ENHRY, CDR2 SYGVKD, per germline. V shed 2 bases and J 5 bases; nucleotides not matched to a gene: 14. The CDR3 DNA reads TGTGCCATCAGTGAGCCGTTTGGGAGCGGGAAGGTGGAGACCCAGTACTTC. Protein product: CAISEPFGSGKVETQYF.

The CDR3 is CASSSRIFNEKLFF. In nucleotides, the CDR3 is TGTGCCAGCAGCTCCAGGATCTTTAATGAAAAACTGTTTTTT. The chain combines TRBV7-2 with TRBJ1-4, with D uncertain. The CDR3 runs 14 residues. V was pared by 4 bases and J by 4 bases, with 10 bases between. CDR1 SGHTA and CDR2 FQGNSA come from the germline V gene.

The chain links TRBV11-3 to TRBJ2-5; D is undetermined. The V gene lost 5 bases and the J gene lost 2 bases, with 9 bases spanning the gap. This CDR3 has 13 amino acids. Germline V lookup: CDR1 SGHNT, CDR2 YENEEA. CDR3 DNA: TGTGCCAGCAGCGCGAGTGAGCAAGAGACCCAGTACTTC. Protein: CASSASEQETQYF.

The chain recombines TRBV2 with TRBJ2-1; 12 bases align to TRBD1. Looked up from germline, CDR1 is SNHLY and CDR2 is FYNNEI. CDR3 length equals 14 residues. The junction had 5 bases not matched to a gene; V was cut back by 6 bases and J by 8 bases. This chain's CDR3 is CASSPGQGAYEQFF. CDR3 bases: TGTGCCAGCAGCCCGGGACAGGGGGCCTATGAGCAGTTCTTC.

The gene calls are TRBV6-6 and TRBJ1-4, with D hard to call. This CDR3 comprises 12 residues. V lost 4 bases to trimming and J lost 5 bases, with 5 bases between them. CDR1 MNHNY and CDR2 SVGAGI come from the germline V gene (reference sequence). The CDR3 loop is CASSLMNEKLFF. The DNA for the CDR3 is TGTGCCAGCAGTTTAATGAATGAAAAACTGTTTTTT.

The CDR3 bases are TGTGCCAGCGCCGCGAAATACGAGCAGTACTTC. This sequence encodes CASAAKYEQYF. The chain is built from TRBV28 and TRBJ2-7; D is undetermined. The length of the CDR3 is 11 residues. V shed 8 bases and J shed 4 bases, with 9 bases lying between them. Germline lookup yields CDR1 MDHEN and CDR2 SYDVKM.

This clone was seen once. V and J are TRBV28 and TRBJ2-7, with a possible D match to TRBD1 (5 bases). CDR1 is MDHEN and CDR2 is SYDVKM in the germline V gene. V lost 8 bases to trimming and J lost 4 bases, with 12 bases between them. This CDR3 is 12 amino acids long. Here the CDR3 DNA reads TGTGCCAGCTCAGGGCCTGGTTACGAGCAGTACTTC. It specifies CASSGPGYEQYF.

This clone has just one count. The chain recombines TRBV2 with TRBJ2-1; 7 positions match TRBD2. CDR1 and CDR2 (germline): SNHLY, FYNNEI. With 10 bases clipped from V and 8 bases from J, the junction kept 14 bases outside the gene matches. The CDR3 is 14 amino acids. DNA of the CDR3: TGTGCCACTTCTTTCCCGGGACTAACAGATGAGCAGTTCTTC. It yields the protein CATSFPGLTDEQFF.

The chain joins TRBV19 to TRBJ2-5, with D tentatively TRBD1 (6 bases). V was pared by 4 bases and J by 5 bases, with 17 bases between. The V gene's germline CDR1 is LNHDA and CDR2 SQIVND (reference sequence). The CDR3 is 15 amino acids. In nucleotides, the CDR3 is TGTGCCAGTAGTAACTCAGGGGTGGGTGGGGAGACCCAGTACTTC. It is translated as CASSNSGVGGETQYF.

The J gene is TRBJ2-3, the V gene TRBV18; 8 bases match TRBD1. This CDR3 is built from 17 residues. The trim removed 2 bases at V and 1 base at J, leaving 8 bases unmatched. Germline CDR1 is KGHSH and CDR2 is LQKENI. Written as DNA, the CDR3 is TGTGCCAGCTCACCAATCTTTACGGGACAGGGCACAGATACGCAGTATTTT. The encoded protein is CASSPIFTGQGTDTQYF.

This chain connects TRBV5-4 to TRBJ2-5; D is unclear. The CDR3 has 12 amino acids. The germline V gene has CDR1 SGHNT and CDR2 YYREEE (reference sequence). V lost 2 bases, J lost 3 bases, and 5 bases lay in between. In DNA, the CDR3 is TGTGCCAGCAGCTTTTCCGAAGAGACCCAGTACTTC. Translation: CASSFSEETQYF.

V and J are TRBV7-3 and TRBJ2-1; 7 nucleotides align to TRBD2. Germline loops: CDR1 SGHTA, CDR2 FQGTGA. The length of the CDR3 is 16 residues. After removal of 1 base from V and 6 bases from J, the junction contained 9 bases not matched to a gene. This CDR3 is CASSLRGLAGVNEQFF. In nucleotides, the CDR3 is TGTGCCAGCAGCTTAAGGGGGTTAGCGGGTGTCAATGAGCAGTTCTTC.

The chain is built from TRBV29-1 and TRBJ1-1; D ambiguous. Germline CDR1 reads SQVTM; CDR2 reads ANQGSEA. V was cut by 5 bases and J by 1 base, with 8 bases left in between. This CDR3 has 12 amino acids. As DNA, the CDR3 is TGCAGCGTTCGAGGAAGGAACACTGAAGCTTTCTTT. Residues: CSVRGRNTEAFF.

The CDR3 region is CASSLLSSGTYEQYF. DNA for the CDR3: TGTGCCAGCAGTTTATTATCTAGCGGAACCTACGAGCAGTACTTC. The chain links TRBV27 to TRBJ2-7, with 7 positions matching TRBD2. Germline loops: CDR1 MNHEY, CDR2 SMNVEV (reference sequence). This CDR3 is 15 amino acids long. With V trimmed by 1 base and J by 2 bases, 5 bases remained unmatched.

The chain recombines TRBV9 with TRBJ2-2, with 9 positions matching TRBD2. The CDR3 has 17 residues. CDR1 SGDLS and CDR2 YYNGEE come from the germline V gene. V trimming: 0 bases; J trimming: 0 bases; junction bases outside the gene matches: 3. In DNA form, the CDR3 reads TGTGCCAGCAGCGTAGATAGCGGGGGCCCGAACACCGGGGAGCTGTTTTTT. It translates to CASSVDSGGPNTGELFF.

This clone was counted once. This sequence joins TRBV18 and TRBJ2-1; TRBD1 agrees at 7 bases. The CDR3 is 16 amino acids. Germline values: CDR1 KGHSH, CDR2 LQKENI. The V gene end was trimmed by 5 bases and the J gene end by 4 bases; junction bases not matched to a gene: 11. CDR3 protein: CASSSKQGPAYNEQFF. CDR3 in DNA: TGTGCCAGCTCATCGAAACAGGGGCCTGCTTACAATGAGCAGTTCTTC. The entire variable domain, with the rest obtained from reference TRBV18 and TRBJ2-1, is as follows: NAGVMQNPRHLVRRRGQEARLRCSPMKGHSHVYWYRQLPEEGLKFMVYLQKENIIDESGMPKERFSAEFPKEGPSILRIQQVVRGDSAAYFCASSSKQGPAYNEQFFGPGTRLTVL.